This TCR beta chain was obtained from a study of post-analysis software for immune sequencing data. Unique molecular identifiers tagged the TCR beta cDNA libraries. A population of 1 to 10 million T cells gave rise to a few hundred thousand cDNA molecules. MiXCR, run by TCRdb on the PCR reads, gives a single entry per CDR3 protein. Of around 440,000 distinct CDR3 sequences listed, 40% to 55% are singletons. Trimming stripped 6 bases from V and 7 bases from J, with 6 bases between. From germline, CDR1 is MNHEY and CDR2 SVGEGT. The CDR3 has 11 amino acids. Of note for this clonotype: As yet, its antigen is unknown.

Study-level findings and limits: Samples made in the same batch grouped tightly together by F measure. There were five or six TRBV segments more frequent in patients than controls, and TRBV5-6, TRBV5-1 and TRBV20-1 were among them.

Sequenced material: blood. The chain links TRBV6-2 or TRBV6-3 to TRBJ1-4; D call uncertain. This TCR came from a girl between 10 and 17 years old with multiple sclerosis. As DNA, the CDR3 is TGTGCCAGCAGAAACGGTGAAAAACTGTTTTTT. Residues: CASRNGEKLFF.